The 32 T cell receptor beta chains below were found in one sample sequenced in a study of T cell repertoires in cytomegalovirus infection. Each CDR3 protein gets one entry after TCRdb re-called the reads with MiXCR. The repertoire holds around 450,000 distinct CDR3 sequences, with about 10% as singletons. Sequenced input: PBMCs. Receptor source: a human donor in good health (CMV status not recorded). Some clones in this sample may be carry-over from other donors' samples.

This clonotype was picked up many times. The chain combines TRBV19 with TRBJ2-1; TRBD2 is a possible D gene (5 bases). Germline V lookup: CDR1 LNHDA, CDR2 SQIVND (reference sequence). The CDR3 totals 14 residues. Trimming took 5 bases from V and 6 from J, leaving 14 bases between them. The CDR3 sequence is CASSFIGRGNEQFF. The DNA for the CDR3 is TGTGCCAGTAGTTTTATAGGGAGAGGCAATGAGCAGTTCTTC.

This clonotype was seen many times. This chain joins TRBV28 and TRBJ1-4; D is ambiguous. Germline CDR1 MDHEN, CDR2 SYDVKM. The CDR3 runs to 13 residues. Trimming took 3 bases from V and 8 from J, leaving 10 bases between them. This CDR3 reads CASSLLGLEKLFF. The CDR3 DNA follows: TGTGCCAGCAGTTTGCTGGGATTGGAAAAACTGTTTTTT. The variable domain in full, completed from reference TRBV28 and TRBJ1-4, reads DVKVTQSSRYLVKRTGEKVFLECVQDMDHENMFWYRQDPGLGLRLIYFSYDVKMKEKGDIPEGYSVSREKKERFSLILESASTNQTSMYLCASSLLGLEKLFFGSGTQLSVL.

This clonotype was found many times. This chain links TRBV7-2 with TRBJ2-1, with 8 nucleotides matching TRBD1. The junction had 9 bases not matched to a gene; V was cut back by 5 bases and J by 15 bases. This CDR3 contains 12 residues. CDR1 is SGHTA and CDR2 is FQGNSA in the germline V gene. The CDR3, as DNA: TGTGCCAGCAGCCAGGGGGCGGCCTTGGCGTTCTTC. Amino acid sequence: CASSQGAALAFF. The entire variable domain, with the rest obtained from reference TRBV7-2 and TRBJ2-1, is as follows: GAGVSQSPSNKVTEKGKDVELRCDPISGHTALYWYRQSLGQGLEFLIYFQGNSAPDKSGLPSDRFSAERTGGSVSTLTIQRTQQEDSAVYLCASSQGAALAFFGPGTRLTVL.

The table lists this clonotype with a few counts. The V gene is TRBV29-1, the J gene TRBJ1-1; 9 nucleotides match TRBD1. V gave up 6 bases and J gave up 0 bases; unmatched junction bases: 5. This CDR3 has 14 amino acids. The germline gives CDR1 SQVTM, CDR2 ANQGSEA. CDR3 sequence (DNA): TGCAGCGTGGCGGGACAGGGAATGAACACTGAAGCTTTCTTT. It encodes CSVAGQGMNTEAFF.

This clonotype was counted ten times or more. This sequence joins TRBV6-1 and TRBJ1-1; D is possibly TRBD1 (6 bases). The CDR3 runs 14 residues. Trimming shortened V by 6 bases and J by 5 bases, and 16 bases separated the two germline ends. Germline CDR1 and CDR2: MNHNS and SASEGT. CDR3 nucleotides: TGTGCCAGCAGAGCCCGGGGGGGCTTAACTGAAGCTTTCTTT. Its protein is CASRARGGLTEAFF.

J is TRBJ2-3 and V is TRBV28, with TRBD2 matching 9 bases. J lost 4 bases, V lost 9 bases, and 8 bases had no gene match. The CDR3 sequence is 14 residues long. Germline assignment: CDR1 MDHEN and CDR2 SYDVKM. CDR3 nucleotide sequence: TGTGCCAGTAAAGCGGGAGGCGGGGCAGATACGCAGTATTTT. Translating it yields CASKAGGGADTQYF.

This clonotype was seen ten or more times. The CDR3 DNA reads as TGTGCCAGCCGAAAGGAACAGGGCCTCTATGGCTACACCTTC. Encoded protein: CASRKEQGLYGYTF. The chain uses TRBV2 and TRBJ1-2; TRBD1 is a possible D gene (6 bases). Germline-derived CDR1 and CDR2 are SNHLY and FYNNEI. This CDR3 is 14 amino acids long. Trimming stripped 8 bases from V and 4 bases from J, with 17 bases between. Based on the CDR3 plus reference TRBV2 and TRBJ1-2, the full variable domain is EPEVTQTPSHQVTQMGQEVILRCVPISNHLYFYWYRQILGQKVEFLVSFYNNEISEKSEIFDDQFSVERPDGSNFTLKIRSTKLEDSAMYFCASRKEQGLYGYTFGSGTRLTVV.

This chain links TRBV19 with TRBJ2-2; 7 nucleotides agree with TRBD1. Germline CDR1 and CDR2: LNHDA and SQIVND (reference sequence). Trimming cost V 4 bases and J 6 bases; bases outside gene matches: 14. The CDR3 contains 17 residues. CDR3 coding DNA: TGTGCCAGTAGTAGGGACAGAGAAACCTCATCTCCCGGGGAGCTGTTTTTT. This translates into CASSRDRETSSPGELFF. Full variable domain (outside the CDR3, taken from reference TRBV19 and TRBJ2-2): DGGITQSPKYLFRKEGQNVTLSCEQNLNHDAMYWYRQDPGQGLRLIYYSQIVNDFQKGDIAEGYSVSREKKESFPLTVTSAQKNPTAFYLCASSRDRETSSPGELFFGEGSRLTVL.

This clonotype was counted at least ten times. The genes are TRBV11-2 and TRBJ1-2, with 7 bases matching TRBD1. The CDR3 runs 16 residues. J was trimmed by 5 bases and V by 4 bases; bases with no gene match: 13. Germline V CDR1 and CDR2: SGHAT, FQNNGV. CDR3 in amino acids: CASSSNKRGRGYGYTF. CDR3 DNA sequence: TGTGCCAGCAGCTCAAACAAAAGGGGGCGCGGATATGGCTACACCTTC.

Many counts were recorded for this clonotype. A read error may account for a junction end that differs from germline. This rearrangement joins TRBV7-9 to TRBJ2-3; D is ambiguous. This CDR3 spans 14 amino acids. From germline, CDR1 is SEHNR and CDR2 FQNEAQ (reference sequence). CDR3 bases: TGTGCCAGCAGCTTAGCGCAAAAAGGCCTCACCATTGATTTT. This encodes CASSLAQKGLTIDF. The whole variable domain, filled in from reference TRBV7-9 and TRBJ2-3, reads DTGVSQNPRHKITKRGQNVTFRCDPISEHNRLYWYRQTLGQGPEFLTYFQNEAQLEKSRLLSDRFSAERPKGSFSTLEIQRTEQGDSAMYLCASSLAQKGLTIDFGPGTRLTVL.

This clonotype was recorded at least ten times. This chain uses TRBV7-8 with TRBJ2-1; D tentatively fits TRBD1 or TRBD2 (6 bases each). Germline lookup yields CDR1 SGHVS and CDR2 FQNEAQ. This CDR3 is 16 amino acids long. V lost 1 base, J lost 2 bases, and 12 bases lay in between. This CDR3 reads CASSLGGGRTYNEQFF. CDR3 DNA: TGTGCCAGCAGCTTAGGAGGGGGGCGCACCTACAATGAGCAGTTCTTC.

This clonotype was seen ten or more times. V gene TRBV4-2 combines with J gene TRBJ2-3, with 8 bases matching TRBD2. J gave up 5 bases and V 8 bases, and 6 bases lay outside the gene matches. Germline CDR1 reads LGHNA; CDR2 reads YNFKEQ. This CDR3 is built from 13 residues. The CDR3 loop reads CASGPSGGDTQYF. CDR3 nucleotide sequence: TGTGCCAGCGGGCCGAGCGGGGGAGATACGCAGTATTTT.

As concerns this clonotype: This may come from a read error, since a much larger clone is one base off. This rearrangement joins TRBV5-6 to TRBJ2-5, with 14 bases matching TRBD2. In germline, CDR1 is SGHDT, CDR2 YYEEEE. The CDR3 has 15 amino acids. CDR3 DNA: TGTGCCAGCAGCGGGGGACTAGCGGGGGCAGAGGCCCAGTACTTC. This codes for CASSGGLAGAEAQYF.

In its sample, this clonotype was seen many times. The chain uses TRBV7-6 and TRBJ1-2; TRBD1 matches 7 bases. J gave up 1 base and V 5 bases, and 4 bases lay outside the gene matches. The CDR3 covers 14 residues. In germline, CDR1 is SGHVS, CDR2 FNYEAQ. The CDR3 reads CASSRDRSNYGYTF. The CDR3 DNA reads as TGTGCCAGCAGCAGGGACAGAAGTAACTATGGCTACACCTTC.

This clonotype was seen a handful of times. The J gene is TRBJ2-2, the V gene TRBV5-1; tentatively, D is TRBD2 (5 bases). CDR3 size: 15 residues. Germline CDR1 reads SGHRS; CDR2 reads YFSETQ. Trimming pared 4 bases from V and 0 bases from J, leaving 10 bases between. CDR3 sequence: CASSPGSSNTGELFF. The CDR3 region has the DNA TGCGCCAGCAGCCCGGGGTCCTCGAACACCGGGGAGCTGTTTTTT.

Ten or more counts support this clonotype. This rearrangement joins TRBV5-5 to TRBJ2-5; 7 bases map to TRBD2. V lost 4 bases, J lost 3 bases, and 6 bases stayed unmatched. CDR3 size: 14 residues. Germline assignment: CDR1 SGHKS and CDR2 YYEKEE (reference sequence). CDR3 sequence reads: CASSRRGREETQYF. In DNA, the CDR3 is TGTGCCAGCAGCCGTCGGGGGAGGGAAGAGACCCAGTACTTC. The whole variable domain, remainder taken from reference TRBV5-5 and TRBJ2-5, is DAGVTQSPTHLIKTRGQQVTLRCSPISGHKSVSWYQQVLGQGPQFIFQYYEKEERGRGNFPDRFSARQFPNYSSELNVNALLLGDSALYLCASSRRGREETQYFGPGTRLLVL.

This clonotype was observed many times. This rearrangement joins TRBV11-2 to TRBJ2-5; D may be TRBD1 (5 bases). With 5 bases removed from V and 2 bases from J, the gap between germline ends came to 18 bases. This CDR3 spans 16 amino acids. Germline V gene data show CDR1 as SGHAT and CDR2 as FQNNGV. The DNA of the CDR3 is TGTGCCAGCAGCGGTCGACAGTTTATGACACAAGAGACCCAGTACTTC. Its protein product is CASSGRQFMTQETQYF.

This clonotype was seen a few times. CDR3 coding DNA: TGTGCCAGCAGCTGGGTTGCGGGAGGGCCGGGCGAGCAGTACTTC. Translating gives CASSWVAGGPGEQYF. The chain carries TRBV13 and TRBJ2-7, with TRBD2 matching over 9 bases. V shed 4 bases, J shed 6 bases, and the junction held 10 bases outside the gene matches. CDR1 PRHDT and CDR2 FYEKMQ come from the germline V gene (reference sequence). CDR3 length equals 15 residues.

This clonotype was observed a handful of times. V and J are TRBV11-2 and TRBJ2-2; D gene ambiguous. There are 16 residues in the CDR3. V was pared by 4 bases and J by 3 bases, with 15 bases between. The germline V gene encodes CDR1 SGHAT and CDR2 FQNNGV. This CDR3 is CASSYRFGSYTGELFF. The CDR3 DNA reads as TGTGCCAGCAGCTATCGTTTTGGCAGCTACACCGGGGAGCTGTTTTTT.

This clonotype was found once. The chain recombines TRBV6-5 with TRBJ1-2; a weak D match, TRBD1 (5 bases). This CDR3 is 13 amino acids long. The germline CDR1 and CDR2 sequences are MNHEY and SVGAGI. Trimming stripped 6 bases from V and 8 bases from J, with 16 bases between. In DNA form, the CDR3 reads TGTGCCAGCAGCCCGACAGCCGTGGGGGGCTACACCTTC. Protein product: CASSPTAVGGYTF.

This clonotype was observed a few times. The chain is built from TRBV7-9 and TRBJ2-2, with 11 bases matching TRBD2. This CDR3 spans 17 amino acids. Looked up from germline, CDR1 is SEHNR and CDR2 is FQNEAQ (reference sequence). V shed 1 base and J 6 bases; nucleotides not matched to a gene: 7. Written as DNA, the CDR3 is TGTGCCAGCAGCTTAGACTCAACTAGCGGGAGCCCCGGGGAGCTGTTTTTT. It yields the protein CASSLDSTSGSPGELFF.

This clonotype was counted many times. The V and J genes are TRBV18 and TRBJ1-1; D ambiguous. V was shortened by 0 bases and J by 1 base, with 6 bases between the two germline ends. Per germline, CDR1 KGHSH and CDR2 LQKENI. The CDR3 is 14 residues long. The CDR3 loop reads CASSPPQGNTEAFF. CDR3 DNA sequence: TGTGCCAGCTCACCACCACAAGGGAACACTGAAGCTTTCTTT. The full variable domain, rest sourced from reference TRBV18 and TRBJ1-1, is NAGVMQNPRHLVRRRGQEARLRCSPMKGHSHVYWYRQLPEEGLKFMVYLQKENIIDESGMPKERFSAEFPKEGPSILRIQQVVRGDSAAYFCASSPPQGNTEAFFGQGTRLTVV.

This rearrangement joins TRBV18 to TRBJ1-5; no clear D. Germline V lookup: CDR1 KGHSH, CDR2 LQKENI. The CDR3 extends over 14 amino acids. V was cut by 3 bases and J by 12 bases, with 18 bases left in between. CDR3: CASSPPPVLSLQHF. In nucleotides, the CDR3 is TGTGCCAGCTCACCCCCACCGGTACTAAGTCTCCAGCATTTT. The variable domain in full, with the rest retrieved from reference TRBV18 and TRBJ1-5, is NAGVMQNPRHLVRRRGQEARLRCSPMKGHSHVYWYRQLPEEGLKFMVYLQKENIIDESGMPKERFSAEFPKEGPSILRIQQVVRGDSAAYFCASSPPPVLSLQHFGDGTRLSIL.

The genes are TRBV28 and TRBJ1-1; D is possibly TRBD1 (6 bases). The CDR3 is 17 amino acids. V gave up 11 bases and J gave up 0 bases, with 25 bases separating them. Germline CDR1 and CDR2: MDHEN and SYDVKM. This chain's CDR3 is CARRLPRGGAMNTEAFF. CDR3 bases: TGTGCCCGCCGTTTGCCGCGAGGGGGGGCCATGAACACTGAAGCTTTCTTT.

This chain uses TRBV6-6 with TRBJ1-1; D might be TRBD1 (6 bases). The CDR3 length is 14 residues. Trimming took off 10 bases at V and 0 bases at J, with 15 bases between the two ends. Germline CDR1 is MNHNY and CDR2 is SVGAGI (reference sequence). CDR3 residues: CAIRTGKMNTEAFF. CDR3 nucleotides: TGTGCCATCAGAACAGGGAAGATGAACACTGAAGCTTTCTTT.

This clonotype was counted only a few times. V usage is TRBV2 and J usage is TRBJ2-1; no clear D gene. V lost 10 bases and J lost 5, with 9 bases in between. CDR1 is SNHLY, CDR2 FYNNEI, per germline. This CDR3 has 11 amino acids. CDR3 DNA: TGTGCCACCAAACTCAACAATGAGCAGTTCTTC. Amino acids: CATKLNNEQFF.

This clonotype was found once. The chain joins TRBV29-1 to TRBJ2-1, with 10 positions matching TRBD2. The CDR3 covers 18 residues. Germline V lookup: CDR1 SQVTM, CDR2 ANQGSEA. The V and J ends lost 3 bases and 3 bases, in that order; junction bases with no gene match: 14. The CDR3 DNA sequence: TGCAGCGTTGACGGGAGTAGCGGGAGGAAATTCGACTACAATGAGCAGTTCTTC. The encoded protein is CSVDGSSGRKFDYNEQFF.

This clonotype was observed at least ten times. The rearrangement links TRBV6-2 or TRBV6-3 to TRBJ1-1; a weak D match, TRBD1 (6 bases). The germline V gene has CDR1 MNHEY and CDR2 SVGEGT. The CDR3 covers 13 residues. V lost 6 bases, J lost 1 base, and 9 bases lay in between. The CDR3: CASSGTPNTEAFF. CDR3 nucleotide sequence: TGTGCCAGCAGCGGGACACCGAACACTGAAGCTTTCTTT.

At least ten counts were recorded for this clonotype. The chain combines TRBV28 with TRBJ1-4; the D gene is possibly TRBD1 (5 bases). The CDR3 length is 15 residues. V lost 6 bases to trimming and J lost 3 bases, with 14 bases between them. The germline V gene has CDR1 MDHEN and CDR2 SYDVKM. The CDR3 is CASSQPVGANEKLFF. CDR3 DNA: TGTGCCAGCAGCCAACCCGTGGGGGCTAATGAAAAACTGTTTTTT.

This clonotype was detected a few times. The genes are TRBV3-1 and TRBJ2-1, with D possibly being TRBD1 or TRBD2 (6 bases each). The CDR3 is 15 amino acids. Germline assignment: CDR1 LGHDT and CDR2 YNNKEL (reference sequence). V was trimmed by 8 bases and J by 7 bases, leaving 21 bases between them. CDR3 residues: CASCDLGGPGNEQFF. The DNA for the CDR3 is TGTGCCAGCTGCGACCTAGGGGGGCCGGGGAATGAGCAGTTCTTC.

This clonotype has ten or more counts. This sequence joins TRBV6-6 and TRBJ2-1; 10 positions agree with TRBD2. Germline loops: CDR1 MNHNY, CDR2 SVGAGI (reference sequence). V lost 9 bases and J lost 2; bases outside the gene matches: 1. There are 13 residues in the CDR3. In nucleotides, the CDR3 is TGTGCCAGTCTAGCGGGAGCCTACAATGAGCAGTTCTTC. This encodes CASLAGAYNEQFF.

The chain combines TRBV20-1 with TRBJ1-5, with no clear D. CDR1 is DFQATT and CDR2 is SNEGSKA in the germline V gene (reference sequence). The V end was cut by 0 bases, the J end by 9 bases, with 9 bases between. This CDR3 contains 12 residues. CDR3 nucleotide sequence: TGCAGTGCTAGAGATTCGCTTACGCCCCAGCATTTT. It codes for CSARDSLTPQHF.